Given below is one TCR beta chain in context. Its antigen specificity is not known. Within one base of it there is no much larger clone, and no base qualities were kept. These data originate in a study of vaccination and CD4 T cells after COVID-19 (dated by TCRdb to the early 2020s). About the full investigation: Convalescent patients had a positive SARS-CoV-2 result on nasal swab PCR, and of these patients, some ten had mild disease and one had severe disease. Post-COVID blood samples from convalescent patients were collected a median of around 100 days after diagnosis, with a range of roughly 30 to 161 days. In ten to eleven COVID-19 convalescent patients and a handful of infection-naive healthy vaccine recipients, the spike-specific CD4+ TCR repertoire before mRNA vaccination was compared with the repertoire after mRNA vaccination. Participants received two doses of either the Pfizer-BioNTech BNT162b2 vaccine (n=8) or the Moderna mRNA-1273 vaccine (n=2). In the convalescent cohort there were six males and four females, among whom were two Hispanic individuals, seven Caucasians, two Asians and one multiracial person. Culture stimuli were overlapping spike peptide pools from SARS-CoV-2 and from the common cold coronaviruses HCoV-NL63, HCoV-OC43 and HCoV-229E. Control cultures received a CEFX viral epitope pool as the positive control, an HIV-1 Nef peptide pool as the negative control, or no peptide. Post-vaccine blood samples were taken a median of around 70 days after the second vaccine dose, with a range of 14 to 241 days. Overall study results and their limits: In convalescent patients, nearly all vaccine-specific clones (304 of 307) were found to be mono-reactive for SARS-CoV-2 spike rather than cross-reactive with common cold coronaviruses. The median count of SARS-CoV-2-reactive clonotypes went up from around 21 after infection to 30 to 40 after vaccination, although the change was not significant. The study included relatively few convalescent patients and did not analyze early timepoints after natural infection. In convalescent patients, a median roughly 85% of post-vaccine SARS-CoV-2-reactive clones were detected only after vaccination, suggesting vaccine-specific priming.

Its CDR3 holds 15 amino acids, cysteine through phenylalanine. The DNA shown is the 45-base CDR3, in frame from base 1. According to the germline V gene, CDR1 reads SGHAT and CDR2 reads FQNNGV. V and J are truncated by 3 bases and 4 bases respectively, leaving an intervening sequence of 15 bases. Explained via the paper, the treatment or condition label denotes: approximately 9-day PBMC culture with coronavirus spike peptide pools or control peptides (ViraFEST assay). The ViraFEST assay, used in the study, expanded antigen-specific T cells with peptide pools and then identified the expanded clonotypes through TCR sequencing. Positive SARS-CoV-2 PCR tests in the convalescent patients dated from March to December 2020, before Alpha, Beta and Delta variants emerged in the United States. PBMCs were cultured at fewer than 2.5 million per well in IMDM supplemented with approximately 5% human AB serum and about 10 IU/ml IL-2, with approximately 9.2 ug/ml peptide pools added. On days 3 and 7, half of the culture medium was replaced with fresh IL-2-containing medium. CD4+ T cells were isolated after approximately ten days of culture through negative selection using the EasySep CD4+ T cell isolation kit. Ficoll-Paque Plus gradient centrifugation was used to isolate PBMCs from whole blood, and the isolated PBMCs were then either used fresh or cryopreserved at -140C. In general, triplicate wells were set up for every culture condition.

The receptor library was made with PCR. TCR sequencing of DNA from cultured CD4+ T cells used the Oncomine TCR Beta short-read assay at the Johns Hopkins FTIC core. Genomic DNA was extracted from the cultured CD4+ T cells with the QIAamp micro DNA kit. Oncomine TCR Beta libraries from cultured CD4+ T cells were pooled using unique dual indexes and sequenced on an Illumina iSeq 100. The paper's data handling went like this. Non-productive sequences were removed, and CDR3s not starting with C, not ending with F or W, or shorter than 7 amino acids were discarded. The MANAFEST web application was used to identify antigen-specific clonotypes by comparing peptide-stimulated wells against reference wells and other culture wells. To be called positive, a clone needed an FDR below 0.05, an odds ratio above 5, and a productive frequency above 0.1% in at least two of three replicate wells. A clonotype counted as cross-reactive if it showed significant expansion both in the SARS-CoV-2 spike wells and in at least one common cold coronavirus spike condition. Similarity between CDR3 sequences was evaluated in R version 3.6.1 using Levenshtein distances (stringdist) and unrooted phylogenetic trees (ape). The public reads were reprocessed in TCRdb via fastp at Q25 and MiXCR, keeping in-frame beta chains. CDR3 protein duplicates are merged, each entry listing the most common genes and DNA. These V and J calls originate from TCRdb's pipeline instead of the authors' own analysis. This sample holds around 9,100 distinct CDR3 sequences; roughly 71% were observed only once. 30% to 40% of the sample comes from the top ten.

The sequencing input was CD4+ T cells from blood, cultured in vitro. The receptor was isolated from a human donor who had recovered from COVID-19. The V gene is TRBV11-2 and the J gene is TRBJ2-5; the best D guess is TRBD2, with 6 bases matching. The DNA is as follows: TGTGCCAGCAGCTTCCAGCGGGTATCGGGAGAGACCCAGTACTTC. Its translation is CASSFQRVSGETQYF.